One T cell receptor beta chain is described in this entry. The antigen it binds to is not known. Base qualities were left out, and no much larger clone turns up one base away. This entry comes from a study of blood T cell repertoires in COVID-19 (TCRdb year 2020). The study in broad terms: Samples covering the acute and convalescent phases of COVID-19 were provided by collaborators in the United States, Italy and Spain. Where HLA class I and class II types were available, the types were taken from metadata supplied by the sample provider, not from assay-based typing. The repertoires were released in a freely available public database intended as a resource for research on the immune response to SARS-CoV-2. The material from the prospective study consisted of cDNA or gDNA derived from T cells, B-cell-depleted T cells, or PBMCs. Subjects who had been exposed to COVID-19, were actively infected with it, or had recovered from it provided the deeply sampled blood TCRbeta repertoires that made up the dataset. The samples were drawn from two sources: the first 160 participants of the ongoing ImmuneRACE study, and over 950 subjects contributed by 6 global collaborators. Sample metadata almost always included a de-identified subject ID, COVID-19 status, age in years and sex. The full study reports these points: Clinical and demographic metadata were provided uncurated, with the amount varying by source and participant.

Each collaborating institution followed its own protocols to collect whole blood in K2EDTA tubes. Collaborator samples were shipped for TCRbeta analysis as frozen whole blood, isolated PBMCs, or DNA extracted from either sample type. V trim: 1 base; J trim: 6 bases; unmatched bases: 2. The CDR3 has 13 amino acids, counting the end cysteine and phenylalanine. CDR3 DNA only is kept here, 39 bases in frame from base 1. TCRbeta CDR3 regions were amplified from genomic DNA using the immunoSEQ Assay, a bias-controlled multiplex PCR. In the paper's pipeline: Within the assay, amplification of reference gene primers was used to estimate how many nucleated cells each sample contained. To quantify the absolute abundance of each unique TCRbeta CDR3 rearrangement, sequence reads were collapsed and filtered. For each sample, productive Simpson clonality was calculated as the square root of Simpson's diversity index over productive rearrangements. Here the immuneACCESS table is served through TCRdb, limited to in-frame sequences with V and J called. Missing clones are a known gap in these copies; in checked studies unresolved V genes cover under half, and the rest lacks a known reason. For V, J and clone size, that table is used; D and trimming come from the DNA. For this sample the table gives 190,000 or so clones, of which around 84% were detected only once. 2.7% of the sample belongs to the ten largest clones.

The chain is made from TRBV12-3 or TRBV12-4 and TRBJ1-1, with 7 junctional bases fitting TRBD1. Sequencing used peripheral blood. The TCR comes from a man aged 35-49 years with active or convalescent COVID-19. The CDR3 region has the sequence CASSLGGTAEAFF. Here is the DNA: TGTGCCAGCAGTTTAGGAGGGACAGCTGAAGCTTTCTTT.